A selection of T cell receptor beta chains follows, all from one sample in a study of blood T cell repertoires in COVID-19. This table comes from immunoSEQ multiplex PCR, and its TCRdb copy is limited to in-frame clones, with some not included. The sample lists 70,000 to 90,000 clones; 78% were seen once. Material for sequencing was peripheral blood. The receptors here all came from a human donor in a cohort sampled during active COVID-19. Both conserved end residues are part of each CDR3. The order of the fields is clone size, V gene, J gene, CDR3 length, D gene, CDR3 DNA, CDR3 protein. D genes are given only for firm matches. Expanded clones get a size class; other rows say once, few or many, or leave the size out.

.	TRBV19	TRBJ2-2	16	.	TGTGCCAGTAGTATTAAGGGGGTCGATTATACCGGGGAGCTGTTTTTT	CASSIKGVDYTGELFF
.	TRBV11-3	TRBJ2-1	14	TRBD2	TGTGCCAGCAGAAAGAGGGAGGGCCAAAATGAGCAGTTCTTC	CASRKREGQNEQFF
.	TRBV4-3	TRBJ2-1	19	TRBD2	TGCGCCAGCAGCCAAGTCGGGCTTCTAGCGGGACCAAGGGGCAATGAGCAGTTCTTC	CASSQVGLLAGPRGNEQFF
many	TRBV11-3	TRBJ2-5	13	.	TGTGCCAGCAGCCGAGAGGATGCGGAGACCCAGTACTTC	CASSREDAETQYF
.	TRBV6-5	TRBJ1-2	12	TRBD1	TGTGCCAGCGGTAGGACAGGGACCGGCTACACCTTC	CASGRTGTGYTF
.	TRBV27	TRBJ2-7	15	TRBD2	TGTGCCAGCAGTCCCCTGGCGGGGGGGGATGGGGAGCAGTACTTC	CASSPLAGGDGEQYF
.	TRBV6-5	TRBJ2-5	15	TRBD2	TGTGCCAGCAAGAGGGGGATCGGGAGGGAAGAGACCCAGTACTTC	CASKRGIGREETQYF
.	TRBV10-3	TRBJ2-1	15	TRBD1	TGTGCCATCAGTGACCAGGGACAGGTGTTCAATGAGCAGTTCTTC	CAISDQGQVFNEQFF
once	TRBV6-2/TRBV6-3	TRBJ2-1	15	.	TGTGCCAGCAGTTACTCGATTTATACTTACAATGAGCAGTTCTTC	CASSYSIYTYNEQFF
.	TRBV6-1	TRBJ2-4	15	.	TGTGCCAGCAGTGATGGGGGGAAGGGCAAAAACATTCAGTACTTC	CASSDGGKGKNIQYF
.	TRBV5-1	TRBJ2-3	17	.	TGCGCCAGCAGCTTGGTTGGGAGCCAATCTCGCACAGATACGCAGTATTTT	CASSLVGSQSRTDTQYF
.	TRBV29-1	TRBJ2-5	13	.	TGCAGCGCGGCCTCTTGGGGGGAGGAGACCCAGTACTTC	CSAASWGEETQYF
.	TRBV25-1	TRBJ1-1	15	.	TGTGCCAGCAGTGATCCCCTGGGGGGGGACACTGAAGCTTTCTTT	CASSDPLGGDTEAFF
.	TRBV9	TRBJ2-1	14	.	TGTGCCAGCAGCGTAGAAAGGGGTAACAATGAGCAGTTCTTC	CASSVERGNNEQFF
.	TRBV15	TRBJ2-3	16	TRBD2	TGTGCCACCCGGGGGGAACTAGCGGGAGCAGAAGATACGCAGTATTTT	CATRGELAGAEDTQYF
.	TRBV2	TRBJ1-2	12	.	TGTGCCAGCAGTCTAGACTTAAATGGCTACACCTTC	CASSLDLNGYTF
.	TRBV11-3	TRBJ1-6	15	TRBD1	TGTGCCAGCAGCCCGGGACAGCTAGATAATTCACCCCTCCACTTT	CASSPGQLDNSPLHF
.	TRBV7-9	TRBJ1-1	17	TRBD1	TGTGCCAGCAGCTTAGGGACAGGGGGGCTTGTGGACACTGAAGCTTTCTTT	CASSLGTGGLVDTEAFF
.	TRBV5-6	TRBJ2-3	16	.	TGTGCCAGCAGCTTGAGGGAGACTAGGACATTGGATACGCAGTATTTT	CASSLRETRTLDTQYF
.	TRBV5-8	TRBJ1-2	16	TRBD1	TGTGCCAGCAGCCCGTTGGGACAGGGAGTGTACTATGGCTACACCTTC	CASSPLGQGVYYGYTF